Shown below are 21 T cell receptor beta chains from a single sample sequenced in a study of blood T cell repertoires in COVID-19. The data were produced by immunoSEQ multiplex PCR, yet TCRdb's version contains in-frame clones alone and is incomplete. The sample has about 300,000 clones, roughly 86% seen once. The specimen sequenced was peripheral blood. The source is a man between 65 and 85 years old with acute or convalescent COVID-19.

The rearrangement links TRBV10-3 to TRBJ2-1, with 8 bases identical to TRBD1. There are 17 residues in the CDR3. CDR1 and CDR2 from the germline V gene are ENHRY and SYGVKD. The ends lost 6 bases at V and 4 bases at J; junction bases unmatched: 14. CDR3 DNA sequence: TGTGCCATCAGGGACGCCACTGGACAGGGATCGTACAATGAGCAGTTCTTC. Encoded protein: CAIRDATGQGSYNEQFF.

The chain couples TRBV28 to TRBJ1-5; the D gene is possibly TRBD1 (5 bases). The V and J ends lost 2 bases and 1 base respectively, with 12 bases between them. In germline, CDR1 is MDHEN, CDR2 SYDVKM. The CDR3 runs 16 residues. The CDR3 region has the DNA TGTGCCAGCAGTTTAGGAAGGACAAGGAGCAATCAGCCCCAGCATTTT. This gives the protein CASSLGRTRSNQPQHF.

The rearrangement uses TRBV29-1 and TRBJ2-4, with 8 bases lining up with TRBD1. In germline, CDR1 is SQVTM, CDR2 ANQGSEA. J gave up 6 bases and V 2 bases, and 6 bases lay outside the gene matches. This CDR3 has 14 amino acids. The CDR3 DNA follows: TGCAGCGTTGAACGCGGACAGGGTGGAAACATTCAGTACTTC. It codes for CSVERGQGGNIQYF.

CDR3 residues: CATSRTGDTEAFF. CDR3 coding DNA: TGTGCCACCAGCAGAACAGGGGACACTGAAGCTTTCTTT. This chain connects TRBV15 to TRBJ1-1, with 7 nucleotides matching TRBD1. The CDR3 contains 13 residues. J lost 3 bases, V lost 2 bases, and 0 bases had no gene match. CDR1 and CDR2 from the germline V gene are LNHNV and YYDKDF (reference sequence). The full variable domain, with the rest looked up from reference TRBV15 and TRBJ1-1, is DAMVIQNPRYQVTQFGKPVTLSCSQTLNHNVMYWYQQKSSQAPKLLFHYYDKDFNNEADTPDNFQSRRPNTSFCFLDIRSPGLGDTAMYLCATSRTGDTEAFFGQGTRLTVV.

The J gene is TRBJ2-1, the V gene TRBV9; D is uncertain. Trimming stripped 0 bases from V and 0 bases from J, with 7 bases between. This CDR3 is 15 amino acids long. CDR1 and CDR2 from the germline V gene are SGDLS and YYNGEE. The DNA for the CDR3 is TGTGCCAGCAGCGTAGTTACGAGCTCCTACAATGAGCAGTTCTTC. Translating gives CASSVVTSSYNEQFF.

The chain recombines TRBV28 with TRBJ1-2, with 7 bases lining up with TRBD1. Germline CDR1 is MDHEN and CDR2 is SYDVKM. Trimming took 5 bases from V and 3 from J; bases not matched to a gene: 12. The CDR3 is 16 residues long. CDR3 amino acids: CASSPSAGQRDYGYTF. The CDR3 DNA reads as TGTGCCAGCAGTCCGAGCGCGGGACAGAGGGACTATGGCTACACCTTC.

CDR3 residues: CAISETTGVGNTEAFF. The CDR3 bases are TGTGCCATCAGTGAGACAACAGGGGTAGGGAACACTGAAGCTTTCTTT. The V and J genes are TRBV10-3 and TRBJ1-1; TRBD1 aligns across 7 bases. Germline CDR1 ENHRY, CDR2 SYGVKD. Trimming cost V 2 bases and J 1 base; bases outside gene matches: 7. The CDR3 has 16 residues.

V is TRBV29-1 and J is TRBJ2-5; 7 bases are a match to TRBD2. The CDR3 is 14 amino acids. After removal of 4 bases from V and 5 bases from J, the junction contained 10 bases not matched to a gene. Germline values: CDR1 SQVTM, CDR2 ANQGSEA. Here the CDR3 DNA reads TGCAGCGTTGCCTCCGGCGGGGGTACGGAGACCCAGTACTTC. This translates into CSVASGGGTETQYF.

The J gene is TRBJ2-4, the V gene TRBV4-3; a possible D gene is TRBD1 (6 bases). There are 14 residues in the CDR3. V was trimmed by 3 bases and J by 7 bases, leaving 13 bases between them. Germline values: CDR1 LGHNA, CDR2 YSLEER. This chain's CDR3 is CASSQTLRGNIQYF. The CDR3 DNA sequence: TGCGCCAGCAGCCAGACCCTCAGGGGTAACATTCAGTACTTC.

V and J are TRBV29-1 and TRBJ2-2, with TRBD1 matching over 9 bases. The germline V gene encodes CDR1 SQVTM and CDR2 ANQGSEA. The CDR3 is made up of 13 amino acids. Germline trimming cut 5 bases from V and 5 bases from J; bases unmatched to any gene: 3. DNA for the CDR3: TGCAGCGTTTACGACAGGGGGACCGGGGAGCTGTTTTTT. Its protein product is CSVYDRGTGELFF.

The CDR3 reads CASSLVRAGELFF. CDR3 nucleotide sequence: TGTGCCAGCAGCTTAGTCAGGGCCGGGGAGCTGTTTTTT. The chain recombines TRBV11-3 with TRBJ2-2; maybe TRBD1 (5 bases). The CDR3 runs 13 residues. V lost 1 base, J lost 6 bases, and 6 bases lay in between. From germline, CDR1 is SGHNT and CDR2 YENEEA.

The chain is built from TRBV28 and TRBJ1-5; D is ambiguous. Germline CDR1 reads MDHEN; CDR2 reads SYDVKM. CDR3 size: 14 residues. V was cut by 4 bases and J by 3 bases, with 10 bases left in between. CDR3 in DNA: TGTGCCAGCAGTTCAAGGGAGATCAATCAGCCCCAGCATTTT. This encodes CASSSREINQPQHF.

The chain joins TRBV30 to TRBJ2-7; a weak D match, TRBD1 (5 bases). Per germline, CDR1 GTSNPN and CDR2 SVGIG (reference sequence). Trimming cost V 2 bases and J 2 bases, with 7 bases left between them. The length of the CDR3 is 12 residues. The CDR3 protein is CAWSWTTYEQYF. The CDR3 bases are TGTGCCTGGAGTTGGACAACCTACGAGCAGTACTTC.

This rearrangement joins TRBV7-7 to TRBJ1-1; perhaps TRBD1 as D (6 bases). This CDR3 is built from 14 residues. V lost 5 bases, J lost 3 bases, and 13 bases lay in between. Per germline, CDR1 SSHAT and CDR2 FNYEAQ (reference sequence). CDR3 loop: CASSTRTAYTEAFF. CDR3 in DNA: TGTGCCAGCAGCACCAGGACAGCTTACACTGAAGCTTTCTTT.

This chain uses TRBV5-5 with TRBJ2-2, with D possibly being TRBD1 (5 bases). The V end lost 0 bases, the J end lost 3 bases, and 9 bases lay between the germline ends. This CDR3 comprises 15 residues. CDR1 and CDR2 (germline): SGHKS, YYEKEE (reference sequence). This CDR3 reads CASSLGTPDTGELFF. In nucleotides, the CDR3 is TGTGCCAGCAGCTTGGGGACACCCGACACCGGGGAGCTGTTTTTT.

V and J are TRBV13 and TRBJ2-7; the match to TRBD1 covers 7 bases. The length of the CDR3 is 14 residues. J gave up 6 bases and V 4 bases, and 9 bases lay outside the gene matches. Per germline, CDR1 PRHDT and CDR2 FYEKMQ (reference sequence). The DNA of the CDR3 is TGTGCCAGCAGCTCCCGAACAGGGGCCCGCGAGCAGTACTTC. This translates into CASSSRTGAREQYF.

The chain's CDR3 is CASSQQTYNEQFF. The CDR3 DNA reads TGTGCCAGCAGCCAACAAACCTACAATGAGCAGTTCTTC. The chain recombines TRBV3-1 (or the pseudogene TRBV3-2) with TRBJ2-1; D gene uncertain. Germline V CDR1 and CDR2: LGHDT, YNNKEL (reference sequence). The CDR3 is 13 residues long. V was trimmed by 2 bases and J by 2 bases, leaving 4 bases between them.

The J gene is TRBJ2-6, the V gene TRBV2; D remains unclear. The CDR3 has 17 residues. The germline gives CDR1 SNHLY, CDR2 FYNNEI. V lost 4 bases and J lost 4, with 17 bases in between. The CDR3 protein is CASSVSPYGRGANVLTF. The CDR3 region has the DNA TGTGCCAGCAGTGTTTCTCCTTACGGTCGGGGGGCCAACGTCCTGACTTTC.

The CDR3 reads CASSGIQWGHFSYEQYF. CDR3 nucleotides: TGTGCCAGCAGCGGAATTCAGTGGGGACACTTCTCCTACGAGCAGTACTTC. V gene TRBV28 combines with J gene TRBJ2-7; D may be TRBD1 (6 bases). Germline lookup yields CDR1 MDHEN and CDR2 SYDVKM. With 6 bases removed from V and 0 bases from J, the gap between germline ends came to 21 bases. The length of the CDR3 is 17 residues.

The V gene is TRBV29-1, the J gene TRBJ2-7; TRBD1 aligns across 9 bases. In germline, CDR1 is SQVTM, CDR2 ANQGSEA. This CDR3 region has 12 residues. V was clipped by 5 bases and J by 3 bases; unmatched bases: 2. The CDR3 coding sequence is TGCAGCGTTTTGACAGGGGGCTACGAGCAGTACTTC. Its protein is CSVLTGGYEQYF.

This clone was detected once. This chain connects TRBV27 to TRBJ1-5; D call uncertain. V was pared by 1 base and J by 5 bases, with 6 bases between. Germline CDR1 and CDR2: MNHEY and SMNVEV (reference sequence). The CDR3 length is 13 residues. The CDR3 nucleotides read TGTGCCAGCAGTTTATGGCGGGATCAGCCCCAGCATTTT. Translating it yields CASSLWRDQPQHF.